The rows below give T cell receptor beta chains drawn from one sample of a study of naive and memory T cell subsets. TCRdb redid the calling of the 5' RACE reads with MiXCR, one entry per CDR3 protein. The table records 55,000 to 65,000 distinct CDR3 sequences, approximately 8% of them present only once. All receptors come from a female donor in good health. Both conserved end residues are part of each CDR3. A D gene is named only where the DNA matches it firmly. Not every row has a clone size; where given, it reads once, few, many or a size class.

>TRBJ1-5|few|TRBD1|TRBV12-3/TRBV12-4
TGTGCCAGCACTTCGACAGGGGGCTATCAGCCCCAGCATTTT
CASTSTGGYQPQHF
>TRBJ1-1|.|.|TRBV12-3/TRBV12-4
TGTGCCAGCAGTTTCAGGGACATGAACACTGAAGCTTTCTTT
CASSFRDMNTEAFF
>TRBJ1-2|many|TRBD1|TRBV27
TGTGCCAGCAGCGGGACAGGGGGCGCATATAACTATGGCTACACCTTC
CASSGTGGAYNYGYTF
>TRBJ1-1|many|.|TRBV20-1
TGCAGTGCTAGGATAGGGGGGGGTATGAACACTGAAGCTTTCTTT
CSARIGGGMNTEAFF
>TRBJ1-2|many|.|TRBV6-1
TGTGCCAGCAGCCTCCCGATAGAGAACTATGGCTACACCTTC
CASSLPIENYGYTF
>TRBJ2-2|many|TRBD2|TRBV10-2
TGCGCCAGCAGTGACCGGACTAGCGGGGGGGTCACCGGGGAGCTGTTTTTT
CASSDRTSGGVTGELFF
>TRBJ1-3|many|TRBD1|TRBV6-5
TGTGCCAGCAGTTACACGCTACCGACAGGGGTCCCTGGAAACACCATATATTTT
CASSYTLPTGVPGNTIYF
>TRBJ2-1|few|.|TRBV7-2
TGTGCCAGCAGCTCCCCTGCCTACAATGAGCAGTTCTTC
CASSSPAYNEQFF
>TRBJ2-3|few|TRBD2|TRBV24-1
TGTGCCACCAGTGATCCGTCTAGCGGGAGGGCCTTTGGAACAGATACGCAGTATTTT
CATSDPSSGRAFGTDTQYF
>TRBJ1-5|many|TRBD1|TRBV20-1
TGCAGTGCTGGAAGTCCGGGACAGGGAACTCAGCCCCAGCATTTT
CSAGSPGQGTQPQHF
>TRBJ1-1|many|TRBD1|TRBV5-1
TGCGCCAGCAGCTTGACAGGGGGGATCATGAACACTGAAGCTTTCTTT
CASSLTGGIMNTEAFF
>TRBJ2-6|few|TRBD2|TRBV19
TGTGCCACACTAAGGGGACTACCCTCTGGGGCCAACGTCCTGACTTTC
CATLRGLPSGANVLTF
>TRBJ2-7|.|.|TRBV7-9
TGTGCCAGCAGCCCACGTACTAGCTTCTACGAGCAGTACTTC
CASSPRTSFYEQYF
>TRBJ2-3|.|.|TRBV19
TGTGCCAGTAGTATACCTCGCCAAAATCAACCTATAGACACAGATACGCAGTATTTT
CASSIPRQNQPIDTDTQYF
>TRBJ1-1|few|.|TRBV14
TGTGCCAGCAGCCCAGTATGGTCAGGGGTCGCTGAAGCTTTCTTT
CASSPVWSGVAEAFF
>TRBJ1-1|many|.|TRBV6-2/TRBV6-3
TGTGCCAGCAGACAACCAGGGATGAACACTGAAGCTTTCTTT
CASRQPGMNTEAFF
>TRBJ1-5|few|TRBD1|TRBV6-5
TGTGCCAGCACAAGGGGGCCGGGCAATCAGCCCCAGAATTTT
CASTRGPGNQPQNF
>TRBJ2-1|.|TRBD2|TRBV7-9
TGTGCCAGCAGCTACCTCATTCTAGCGGGAGGCAATGAGCAGTTCTTC
CASSYLILAGGNEQFF
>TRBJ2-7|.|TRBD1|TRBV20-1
TGCAGTGCCTACCGGGACAGGGCCTACGAGCAGTACTTC
CSAYRDRAYEQYF
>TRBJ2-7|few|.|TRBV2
TGTGCCAGCATTCAGGGGAGGGGCATCTACGAGCAGTACTTC
CASIQGRGIYEQYF
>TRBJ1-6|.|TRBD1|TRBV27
TGTGCCAGCAAGTCGCAAGACAGGGGCAAGAATTCACCCCTCCACTTT
CASKSQDRGKNSPLHF
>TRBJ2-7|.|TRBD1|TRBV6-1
TGTGCCAGCGCCCCTCTTACAACAGGGGGGTACGAGCAGTACTTC
CASAPLTTGGYEQYF
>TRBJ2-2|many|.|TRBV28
TGTGCCAGCAGTTTATCCCGTTGGGGTCTATTGACTGCGAACACCGGGGAGCTGTTTTTT
CASSLSRWGLLTANTGELFF
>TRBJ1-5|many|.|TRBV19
TGTGCCAGTAGTACCCCCTTTGGATTTGGCAATCAGCCCCAGCATTTT
CASSTPFGFGNQPQHF
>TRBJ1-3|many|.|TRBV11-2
TGTGCCAGCAGCCCTCCGGGGGTAGATGGAAACACCATATATTTT
CASSPPGVDGNTIYF
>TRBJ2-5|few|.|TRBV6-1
TGTGCCAGTGAAGGGGGGTTGGTAAAAGAGACCCAGTACTTC
CASEGGLVKETQYF
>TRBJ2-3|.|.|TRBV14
TGTGCCAGCAGCCAAGTGACAGCCGTGGGCACAGATACGCAGTATTTT
CASSQVTAVGTDTQYF
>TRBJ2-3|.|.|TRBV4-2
TGTGCCAGCAGCCCCTTCGAGGGGGGGCGTTTAGGTAAAGATACGCAGTATTTT
CASSPFEGGRLGKDTQYF
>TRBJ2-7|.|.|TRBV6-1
TGTGCCAGCAGTGGGATAGGGTTCTACGAGCAGTACTTC
CASSGIGFYEQYF
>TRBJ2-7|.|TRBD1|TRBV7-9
TGTGCCAGCAGCTTCTTAGAAGGACAGGGCCCCAAACTCCCCTACGAGCAGTACTTC
CASSFLEGQGPKLPYEQYF
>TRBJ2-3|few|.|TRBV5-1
TGCGCCAGCAGCTTGGGTCAGGAGCCAGATACGCAGTATTTT
CASSLGQEPDTQYF
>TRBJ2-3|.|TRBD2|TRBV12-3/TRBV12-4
TGTGCCAGCAGCCAACTAGCGTCGGGGACAGATACGCAGTATTTT
CASSQLASGTDTQYF
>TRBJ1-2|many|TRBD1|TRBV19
TGTGCCAGTAGTTACGGGACAGCGCCATATGGCTACACCTTC
CASSYGTAPYGYTF
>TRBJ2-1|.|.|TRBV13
TGTGCCAGCAGCTTAGAGGAATCGTGGAGCTCCTACAATGAGCAGTTCTTC
CASSLEESWSSYNEQFF
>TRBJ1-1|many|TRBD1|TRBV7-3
TGTGCCAGCAGCTTAAGAGGAGGACAGGGTAACACTGAAGCTTTCTTT
CASSLRGGQGNTEAFF
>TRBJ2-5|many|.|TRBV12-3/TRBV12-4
TGTGCCAGCAGTTTATCTGTGGAGACCCAGTACTTC
CASSLSVETQYF
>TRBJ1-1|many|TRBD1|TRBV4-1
TGCGCCAGCAGCCACCCGGCCAGGGGGCGGACTGAAGCTTTCTTT
CASSHPARGRTEAFF
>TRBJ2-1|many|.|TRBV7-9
TGTGCCAGCAGCTTATTGGGGGCGTCCTACAATGAGCAGTTCTTC
CASSLLGASYNEQFF
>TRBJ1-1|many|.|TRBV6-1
TGTGCCAGCAATGACCTTGTGGGTGCGGGAGCTTTCTTT
CASNDLVGAGAFF
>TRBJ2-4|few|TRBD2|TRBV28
TGTGCCAGCAGAAAAGCGGGGAAAAACATTCAGTACTTC
CASRKAGKNIQYF
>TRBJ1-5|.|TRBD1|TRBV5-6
TGTGCCAGCAGCTTGTTCGGGACAGGGGTTGATAGCAATCAGCCCCAGCATTTT
CASSLFGTGVDSNQPQHF
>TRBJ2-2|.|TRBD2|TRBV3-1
TGTGCCAGCAGAACAAGCGGGAGCGGGGAGCTGTTTTTT
CASRTSGSGELFF